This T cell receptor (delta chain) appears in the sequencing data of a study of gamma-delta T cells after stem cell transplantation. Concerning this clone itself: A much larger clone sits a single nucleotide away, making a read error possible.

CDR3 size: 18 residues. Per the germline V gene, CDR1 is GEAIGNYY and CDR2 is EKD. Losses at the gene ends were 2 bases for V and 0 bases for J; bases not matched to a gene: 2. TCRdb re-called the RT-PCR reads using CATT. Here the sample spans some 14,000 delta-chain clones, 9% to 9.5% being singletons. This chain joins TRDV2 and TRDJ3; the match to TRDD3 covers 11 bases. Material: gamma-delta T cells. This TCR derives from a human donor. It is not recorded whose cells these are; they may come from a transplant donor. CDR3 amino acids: CACDITGGYSWDTRQMFF. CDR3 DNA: TGTGCCTGTGACATTACTGGGGGATACTCCTGGGACACCCGACAGATGTTTTTC.